This TCR beta chain emerged from a study of cytomegalovirus exposure and HLA in healthy donors. Study in general: Earlier results showed approximately 110 million unique TCR beta sequences derived from approximately 170 million T cells. Overall study findings and caveats: A list of approximately 150 TCR beta chains associated with cytomegalovirus was given. A later analysis reportedly found that, within productive TCRs, an Asian-associated ancestry cluster had fewer N-insertions than the mean observed across the roughly 690 donors.

PCR used 60 Vbeta primers and 13 Jbeta primers. Generated by immunoSEQ multiplex PCR, the TCRdb table keeps only in-frame clones and is missing some. Found here are about 190,000 clones, roughly four fifths of them singletons; the top ten hold about 1.6%. Remarks on this clone: The antigen remains unidentified.

Each of the donors was a healthy bone marrow donor. Trimming took 8 bases from V and 6 from J, leaving 4 bases between them. CDR3 size: 10 residues. The germline V gene encodes CDR1 MNHNS and CDR2 SASEGT. The receptor comes from a man in his forties or fifties in good health and CMV-seronegative. The source material was PBMCs. The chain uses TRBV6-1 and TRBJ2-2; D is unclear. The CDR3 loop reads CASRAGELFF. Written as DNA, the CDR3 is TGTGCCAGCCGCGCCGGGGAGCTGTTTTTT.